The 5 T cell receptor beta chains listed next were all sequenced from one sample in a study of T cells in Graves' hyperthyroidism and ophthalmopathy. The CDR3 regions of TCR beta were amplified from RNA transcripts. The primer set for the first-round RT-PCR of the TCR CDR3 was HTBI. TCRdb fed the multiplex PCR reads into MiXCR, producing one record per CDR3 protein. The sample holds 620,000 or so distinct CDR3 sequences, more than 12% seen once. The sequenced sample was blood. All receptors derive from a woman in her forties or fifties with Graves' ophthalmopathy.

This clonotype was recorded at least ten times. The CDR3 DNA sequence: TGTGCCTGGAGTGCCGGGACAGGGTCCACAGATACGCAGTATTTT. Its translation is CAWSAGTGSTDTQYF. The gene calls are TRBV30 and TRBJ2-3, with 9 bases lining up with TRBD1. Germline loops: CDR1 GTSNPN, CDR2 SVGIG (reference sequence). This CDR3 has 15 amino acids. V was clipped by 1 base and J by 2 bases; unmatched bases: 4.

This clonotype was counted many times. CDR3 coding DNA: TGCAGCGTCCCCCCCGCGGGCTACAATGAGCAGTTCTTC. This gives the protein CSVPPAGYNEQFF. The chain combines TRBV29-1 with TRBJ2-1; a weak D match, TRBD2 (5 bases). The CDR3 has 13 amino acids. Germline V gene data show CDR1 as SQVTM and CDR2 as ANQGSEA. V lost 6 bases, J lost 3 bases, and 12 bases lay in between.

The sample holds a few counts of this clonotype. This sequence joins TRBV6-5 and TRBJ2-7, with 7 bases aligning to TRBD1. The germline CDR1 and CDR2 sequences are MNHEY and SVGAGI. The CDR3 runs to 14 residues. V was pared by 4 bases and J by 3 bases, with 6 bases of the junction left unmatched. The CDR3 DNA is TGTGCCAGCAGTTCTGTTGACAGGGACTACGAGCAGTACTTC. As protein: CASSSVDRDYEQYF.

The chain uses TRBV2 and TRBJ2-1; tentatively, D is TRBD2 (6 bases). V dropped 7 bases and J dropped 5 bases, with 21 bases sitting between them. The CDR3 length is 16 residues. Germline CDR1 reads SNHLY; CDR2 reads FYNNEI. CDR3 bases: TGTGCCAGCAATACCCCTGGCGGGATTACCCACAATGAGCAGTTCTTC. This gives the protein CASNTPGGITHNEQFF.

The sample holds a few counts of this clonotype. V is TRBV6-1 and J is TRBJ2-7, with D tentatively TRBD1 or TRBD2 (6 bases each). The germline V gene has CDR1 MNHNS and CDR2 SASEGT. The CDR3 length is 16 residues. Trimming took 6 bases from V and 3 from J, leaving 21 bases between them. As DNA, the CDR3 is TGTGCCAGCAGCGCCCAGAGGGGGGTTGGAGGCTACGAGCAGTACTTC. Translated, it gives CASSAQRGVGGYEQYF.